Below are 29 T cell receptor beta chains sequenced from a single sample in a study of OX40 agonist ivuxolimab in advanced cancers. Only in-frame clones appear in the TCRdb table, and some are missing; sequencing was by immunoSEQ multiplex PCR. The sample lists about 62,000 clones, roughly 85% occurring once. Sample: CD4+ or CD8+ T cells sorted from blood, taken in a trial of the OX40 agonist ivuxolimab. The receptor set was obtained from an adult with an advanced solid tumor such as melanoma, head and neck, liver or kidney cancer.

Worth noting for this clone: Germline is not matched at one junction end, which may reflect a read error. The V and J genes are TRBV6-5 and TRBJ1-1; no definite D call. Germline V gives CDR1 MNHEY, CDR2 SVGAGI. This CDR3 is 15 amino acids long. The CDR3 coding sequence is TGTGCCAGCAGTTACCGCCCCGGGTTGAACACTGAAGCTTGCTTT. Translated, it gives CASSYRPGLNTEACF.

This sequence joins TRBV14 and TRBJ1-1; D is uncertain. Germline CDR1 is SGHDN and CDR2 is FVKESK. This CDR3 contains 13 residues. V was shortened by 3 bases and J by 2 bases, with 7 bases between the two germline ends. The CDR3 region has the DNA TGTGCCAGCAGCCAGGCGCTCAACACTGAAGCTTTCTTT. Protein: CASSQALNTEAFF.

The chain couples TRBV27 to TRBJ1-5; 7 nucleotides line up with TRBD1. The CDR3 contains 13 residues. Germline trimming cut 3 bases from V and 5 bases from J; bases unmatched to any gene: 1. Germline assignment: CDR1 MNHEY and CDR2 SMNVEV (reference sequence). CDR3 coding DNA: TGTGCCAGCAGTTTCGACAGGGATCAGCCCCAGCATTTT. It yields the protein CASSFDRDQPQHF.

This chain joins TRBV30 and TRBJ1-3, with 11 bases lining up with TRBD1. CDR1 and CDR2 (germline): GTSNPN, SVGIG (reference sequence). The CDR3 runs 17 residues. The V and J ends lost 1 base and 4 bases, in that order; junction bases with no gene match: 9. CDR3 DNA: TGTGCCTGGAGTGCCCGGACAGGGGGCTTATTGGGAAACACCATATATTTT. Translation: CAWSARTGGLLGNTIYF.

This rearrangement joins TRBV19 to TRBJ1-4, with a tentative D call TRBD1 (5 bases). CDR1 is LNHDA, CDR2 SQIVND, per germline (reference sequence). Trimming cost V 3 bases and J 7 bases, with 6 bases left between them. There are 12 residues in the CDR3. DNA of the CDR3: TGTGCCAGTAGTATCCAGGGTGAAAAACTGTTTTTT. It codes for CASSIQGEKLFF.

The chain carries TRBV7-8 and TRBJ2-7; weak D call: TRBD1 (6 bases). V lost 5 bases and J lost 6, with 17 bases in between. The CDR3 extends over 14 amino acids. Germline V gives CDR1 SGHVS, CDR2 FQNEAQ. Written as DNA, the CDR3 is TGTGCCAGCAGCCGCGAAAGGACAGTTCGCGAGCAGTACTTC. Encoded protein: CASSRERTVREQYF.

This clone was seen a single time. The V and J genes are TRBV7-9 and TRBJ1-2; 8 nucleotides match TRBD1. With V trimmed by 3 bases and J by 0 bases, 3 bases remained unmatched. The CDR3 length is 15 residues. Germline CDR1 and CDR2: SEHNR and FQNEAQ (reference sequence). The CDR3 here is CASSLDRASNYGYTF. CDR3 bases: TGTGCCAGCAGCTTGGACAGGGCTTCTAACTATGGCTACACCTTC.

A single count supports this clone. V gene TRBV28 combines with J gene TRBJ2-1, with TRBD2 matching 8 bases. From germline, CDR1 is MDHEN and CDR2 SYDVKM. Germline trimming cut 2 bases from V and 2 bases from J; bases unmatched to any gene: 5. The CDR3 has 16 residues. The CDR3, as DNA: TGTGCCAGCAGTTTAGGGCCGGGGGGGGCCTACAATGAGCAGTTCTTC. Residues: CASSLGPGGAYNEQFF. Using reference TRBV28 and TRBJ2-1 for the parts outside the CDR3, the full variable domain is DVKVTQSSRYLVKRTGEKVFLECVQDMDHENMFWYRQDPGLGLRLIYFSYDVKMKEKGDIPEGYSVSREKKERFSLILESASTNQTSMYLCASSLGPGGAYNEQFFGPGTRLTVL.

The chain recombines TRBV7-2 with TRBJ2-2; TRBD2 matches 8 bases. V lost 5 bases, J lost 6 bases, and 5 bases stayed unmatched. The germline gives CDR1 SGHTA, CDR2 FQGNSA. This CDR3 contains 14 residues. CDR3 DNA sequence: TGTGCCAGCAGCACGCGGGGGGCCGCCGGGGAGCTGTTTTTT. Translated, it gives CASSTRGAAGELFF.

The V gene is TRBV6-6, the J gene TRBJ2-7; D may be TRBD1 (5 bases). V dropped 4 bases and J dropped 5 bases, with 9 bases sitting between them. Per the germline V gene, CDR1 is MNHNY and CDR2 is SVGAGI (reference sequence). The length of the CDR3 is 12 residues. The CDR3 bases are TGTGCCAGCAGTTCAGGGTTGCACGAGCAGTACTTC. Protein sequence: CASSSGLHEQYF.

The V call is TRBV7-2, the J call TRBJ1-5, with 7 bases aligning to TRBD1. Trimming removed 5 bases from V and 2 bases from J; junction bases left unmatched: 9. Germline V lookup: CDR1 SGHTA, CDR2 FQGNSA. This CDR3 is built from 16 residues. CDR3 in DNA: TGTGCCAGCAGCAGGGACAGTTATGTGGGCAATCAGCCCCAGCATTTT. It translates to CASSRDSYVGNQPQHF.

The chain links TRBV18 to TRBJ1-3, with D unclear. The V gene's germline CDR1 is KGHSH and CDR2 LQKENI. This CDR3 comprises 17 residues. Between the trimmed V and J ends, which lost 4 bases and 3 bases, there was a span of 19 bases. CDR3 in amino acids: CASSLDRTRSSGNTIYF. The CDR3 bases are TGTGCCAGCTCACTAGACCGAACCCGGTCCAGTGGAAACACCATATATTTT.

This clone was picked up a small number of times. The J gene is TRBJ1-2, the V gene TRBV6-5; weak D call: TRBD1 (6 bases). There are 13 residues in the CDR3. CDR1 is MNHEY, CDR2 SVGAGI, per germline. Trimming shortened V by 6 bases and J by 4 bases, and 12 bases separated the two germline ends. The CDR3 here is CASSPGDIYGYTF. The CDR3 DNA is TGTGCCAGCAGCCCAGGGGACATCTATGGCTACACCTTC.

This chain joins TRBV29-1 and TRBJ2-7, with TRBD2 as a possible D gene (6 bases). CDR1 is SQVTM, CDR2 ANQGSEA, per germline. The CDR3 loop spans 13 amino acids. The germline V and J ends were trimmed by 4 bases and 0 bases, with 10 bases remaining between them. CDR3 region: CSVGRDFSYEQYF. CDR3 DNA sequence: TGCAGCGTTGGCAGGGACTTCTCCTACGAGCAGTACTTC.

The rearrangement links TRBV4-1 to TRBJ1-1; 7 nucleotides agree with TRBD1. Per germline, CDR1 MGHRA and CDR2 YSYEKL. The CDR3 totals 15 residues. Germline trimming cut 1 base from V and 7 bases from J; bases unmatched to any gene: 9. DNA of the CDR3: TGCGCCAGCAGCCAAGTGCAGGGGGGTAGAAATGAAGCTTTCTTT. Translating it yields CASSQVQGGRNEAFF.

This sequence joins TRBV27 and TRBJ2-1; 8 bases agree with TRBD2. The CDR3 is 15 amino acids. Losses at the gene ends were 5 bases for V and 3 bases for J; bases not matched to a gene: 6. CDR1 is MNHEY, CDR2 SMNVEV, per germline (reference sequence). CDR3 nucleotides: TGTGCCAGCAGTGCAGCGGGAGCAATCTACAATGAGCAGTTCTTC. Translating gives CASSAAGAIYNEQFF.

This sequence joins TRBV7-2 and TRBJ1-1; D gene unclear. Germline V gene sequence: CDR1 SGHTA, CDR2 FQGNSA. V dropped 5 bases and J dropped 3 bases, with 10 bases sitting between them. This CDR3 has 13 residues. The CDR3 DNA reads TGTGCCAGCAGCCGGCGGAGTGACACTGAAGCTTTCTTT. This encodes CASSRRSDTEAFF.

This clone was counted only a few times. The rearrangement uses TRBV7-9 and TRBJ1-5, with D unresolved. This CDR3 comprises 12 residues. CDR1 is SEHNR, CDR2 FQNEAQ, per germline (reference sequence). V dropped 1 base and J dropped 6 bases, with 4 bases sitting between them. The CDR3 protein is CASSLVGQPQHF. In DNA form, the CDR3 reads TGTGCCAGCAGCTTAGTGGGTCAGCCCCAGCATTTT.

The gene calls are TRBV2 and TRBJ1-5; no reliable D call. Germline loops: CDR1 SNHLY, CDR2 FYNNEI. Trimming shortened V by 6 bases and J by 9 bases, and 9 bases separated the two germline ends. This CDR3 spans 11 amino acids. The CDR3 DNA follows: TGTGCCAGCAGGAGAACGTGGCCCCAGCATTTT. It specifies CASRRTWPQHF.

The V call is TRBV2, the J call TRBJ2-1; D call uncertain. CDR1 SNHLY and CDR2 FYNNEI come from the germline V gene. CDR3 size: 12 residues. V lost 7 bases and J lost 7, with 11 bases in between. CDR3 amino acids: CASNQQENEQFF. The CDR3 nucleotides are TGTGCCAGCAACCAGCAGGAAAATGAGCAGTTCTTC.

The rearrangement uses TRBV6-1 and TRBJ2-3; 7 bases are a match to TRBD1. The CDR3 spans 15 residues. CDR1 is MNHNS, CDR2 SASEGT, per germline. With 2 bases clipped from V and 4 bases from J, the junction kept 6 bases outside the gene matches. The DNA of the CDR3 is TGTGCCAGCAGTGAACCGGACAGGTTCGCAGATACGCAGTATTTT. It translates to CASSEPDRFADTQYF.

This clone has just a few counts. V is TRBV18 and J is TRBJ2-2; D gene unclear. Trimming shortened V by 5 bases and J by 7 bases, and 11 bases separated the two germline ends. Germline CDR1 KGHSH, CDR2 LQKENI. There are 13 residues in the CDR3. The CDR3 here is CASSSTYSGELFF. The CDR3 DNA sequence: TGTGCCAGCTCATCTACGTACAGCGGGGAGCTGTTTTTT. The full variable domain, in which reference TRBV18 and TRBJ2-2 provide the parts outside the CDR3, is NAGVMQNPRHLVRRRGQEARLRCSPMKGHSHVYWYRQLPEEGLKFMVYLQKENIIDESGMPKERFSAEFPKEGPSILRIQQVVRGDSAAYFCASSSTYSGELFFGEGSRLTVL.

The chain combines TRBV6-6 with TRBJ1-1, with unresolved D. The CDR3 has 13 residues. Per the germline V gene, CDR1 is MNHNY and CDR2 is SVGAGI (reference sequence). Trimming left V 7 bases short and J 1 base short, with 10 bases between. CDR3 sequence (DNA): TGTGCCAGCACCGTACAGCAGAACACTGAAGCTTTCTTT. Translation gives CASTVQQNTEAFF.

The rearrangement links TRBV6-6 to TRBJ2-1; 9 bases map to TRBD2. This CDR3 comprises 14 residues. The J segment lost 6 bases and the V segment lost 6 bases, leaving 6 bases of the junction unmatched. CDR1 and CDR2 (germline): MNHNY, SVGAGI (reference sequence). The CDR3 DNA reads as TGTGCCAGCAGACCTAGCGGGGCCTTCAATGAGCAGTTCTTC. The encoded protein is CASRPSGAFNEQFF.

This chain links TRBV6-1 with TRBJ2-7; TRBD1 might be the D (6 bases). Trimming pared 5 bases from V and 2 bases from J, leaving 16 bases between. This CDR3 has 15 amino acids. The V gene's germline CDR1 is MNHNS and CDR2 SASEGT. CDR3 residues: CASSTEQGSPYEQYF. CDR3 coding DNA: TGTGCCAGCAGTACTGAACAGGGTAGCCCCTACGAGCAGTACTTC.

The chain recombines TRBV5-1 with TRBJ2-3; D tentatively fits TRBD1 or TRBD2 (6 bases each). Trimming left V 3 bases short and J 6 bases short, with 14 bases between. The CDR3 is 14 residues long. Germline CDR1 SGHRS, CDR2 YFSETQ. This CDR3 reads CASSWRGKVDTQYF. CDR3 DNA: TGCGCCAGCAGCTGGAGGGGGAAGGTGGATACGCAGTATTTT.

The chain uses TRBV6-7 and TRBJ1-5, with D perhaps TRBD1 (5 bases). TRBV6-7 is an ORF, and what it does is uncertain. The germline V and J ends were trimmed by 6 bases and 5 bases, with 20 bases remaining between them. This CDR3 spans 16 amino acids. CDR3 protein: CASRSLPGREYQPQHF. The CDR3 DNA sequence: TGTGCCAGCAGATCCCTACCGGGCAGGGAATATCAGCCCCAGCATTTT.

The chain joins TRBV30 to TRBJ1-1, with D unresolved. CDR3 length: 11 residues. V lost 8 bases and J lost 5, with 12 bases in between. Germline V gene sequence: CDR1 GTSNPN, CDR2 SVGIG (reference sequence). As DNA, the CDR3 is TGTGCCGGAGGGCACGGGACTGAAGCTTTCTTT. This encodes CAGGHGTEAFF.

The DNA for the CDR3 is TGTGCCAGCAGTTTAGGGCCGGGAACCGGGGAGCTGTTTTTT. Translation: CASSLGPGTGELFF. The rearrangement joins TRBV28 to TRBJ2-2, with D possibly being TRBD2 (5 bases). The CDR3 length is 14 residues. Per germline, CDR1 MDHEN and CDR2 SYDVKM. Trimming cost V 2 bases and J 5 bases, with 9 bases left between them.